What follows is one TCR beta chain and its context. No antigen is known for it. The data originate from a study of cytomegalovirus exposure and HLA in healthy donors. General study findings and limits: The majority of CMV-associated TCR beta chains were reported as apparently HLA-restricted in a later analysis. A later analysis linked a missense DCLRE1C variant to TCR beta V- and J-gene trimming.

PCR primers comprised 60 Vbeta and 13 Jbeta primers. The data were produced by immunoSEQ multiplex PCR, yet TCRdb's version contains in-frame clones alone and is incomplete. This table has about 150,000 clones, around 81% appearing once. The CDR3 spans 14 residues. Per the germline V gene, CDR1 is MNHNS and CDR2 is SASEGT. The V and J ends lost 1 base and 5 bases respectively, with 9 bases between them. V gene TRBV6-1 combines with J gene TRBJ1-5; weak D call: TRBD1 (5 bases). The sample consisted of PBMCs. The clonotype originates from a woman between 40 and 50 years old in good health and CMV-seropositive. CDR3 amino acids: CASSEGTPYQPQHF. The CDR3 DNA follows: TGTGCCAGCAGTGAAGGGACACCTTATCAGCCCCAGCATTTT.